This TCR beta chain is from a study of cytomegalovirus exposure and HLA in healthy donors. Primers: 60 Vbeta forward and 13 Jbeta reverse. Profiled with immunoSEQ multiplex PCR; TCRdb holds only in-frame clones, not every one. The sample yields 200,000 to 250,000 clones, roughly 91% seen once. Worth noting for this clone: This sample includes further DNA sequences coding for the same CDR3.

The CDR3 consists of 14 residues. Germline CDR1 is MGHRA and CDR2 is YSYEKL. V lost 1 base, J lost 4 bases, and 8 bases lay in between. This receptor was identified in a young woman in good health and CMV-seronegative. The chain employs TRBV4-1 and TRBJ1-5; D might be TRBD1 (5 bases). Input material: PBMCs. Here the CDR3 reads CASSQVSGNQPQHF. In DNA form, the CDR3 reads TGCGCCAGCAGCCAAGTGTCAGGGAATCAGCCCCAGCATTTT.